The 21 T cell receptor beta chains in this list originate from one sample, sequenced in a study of T cells after yellow fever vaccination. MiXCR was run by TCRdb on the 5' RACE reads, yielding one entry per CDR3 protein. Among hundreds of thousands of distinct CDR3 sequences listed, roughly 14% were seen once. The sample in question was PBMCs, obtained on the day of the yellow fever booster vaccination. The receptors come from a man aged 30 to 39 who received the YFV17D yellow fever vaccine.

This chain connects TRBV7-2 to TRBJ2-7; tentatively, D is TRBD2 (5 bases). Trimming removed 6 bases from V and 2 bases from J, with 11 bases in between. The CDR3 sequence is 13 residues long. Germline V gene data show CDR1 as SGHTA and CDR2 as FQGNSA. CDR3 in amino acids: CASRPSGTYEQYF. Here the CDR3 DNA reads TGTGCCAGCAGGCCTTCCGGGACCTACGAGCAGTACTTC. Based on the CDR3 plus reference TRBV7-2 and TRBJ2-7, the full variable domain is GAGVSQSPSNKVTEKGKDVELRCDPISGHTALYWYRQSLGQGLEFLIYFQGNSAPDKSGLPSDRFSAERTGGSVSTLTIQRTQQEDSAVYLCASRPSGTYEQYFGPGTRLTVT.

The chain is built from TRBV20-1 and TRBJ1-3; TRBD1 aligns across 9 bases. V dropped 3 bases and J dropped 4; count of bases not matched to a gene: 13. Germline V gives CDR1 DFQATT, CDR2 SNEGSKA (reference sequence). The CDR3 consists of 17 residues. CDR3 loop: CSARVGATGQGGNTIYF. The CDR3 DNA is TGCAGTGCTAGGGTTGGGGCCACGGGACAGGGAGGAAACACCATATATTTT.

This clonotype was recorded a few times. The chain combines TRBV6-1 with TRBJ2-1, with TRBD2 matching 11 bases. The CDR3 contains 16 residues. V lost 6 bases and J lost 1; bases outside the gene matches: 5. In germline, CDR1 is MNHNS, CDR2 SASEGT. This CDR3 is CASSRGLAESYNEQFF. Written as DNA, the CDR3 is TGTGCCAGCAGCCGGGGACTAGCGGAGTCCTACAATGAGCAGTTCTTC.

The sample holds a few counts of this clonotype. The chain carries TRBV12-3 or TRBV12-4 and TRBJ2-2; D might be TRBD2 (5 bases). The CDR3 is 16 residues long. Trimming removed 7 bases from V and 10 bases from J, with 25 bases in between. CDR3 in DNA: TGTGCCAGCACCCTTGGTTGGGGATTGAGGGATGAGGAGCTGTTTTTT. Translating gives CASTLGWGLRDEELFF.

The chain uses TRBV5-1 and TRBJ2-1; 10 bases line up with TRBD2. V gave up 4 bases and J gave up 9 bases; unmatched junction bases: 7. The CDR3 length is 14 residues. The germline gives CDR1 SGHRS, CDR2 YFSETQ. In DNA form, the CDR3 reads TGCGCCAGCAGCGGGAGGACTAGCGGTGGTGAGCAGTTCTTC. Protein product: CASSGRTSGGEQFF.

This clonotype was recorded at least ten times. The rearrangement joins TRBV28 to TRBJ2-5; no clear D. The CDR3 has 12 residues. Germline CDR1 reads MDHEN; CDR2 reads SYDVKM. Deletions cut 7 bases from V and 4 bases from J, with 10 bases between. In DNA form, the CDR3 reads TGTGCCAGCACCGAACCCGGAGAGACCCAGTACTTC. Its protein product is CASTEPGETQYF.

This clonotype turned up a few times. This rearrangement joins TRBV11-2 to TRBJ2-2; 11 bases match TRBD2. V trimming: 7 bases; J trimming: 7 bases; junction bases outside the gene matches: 8. This CDR3 is built from 15 residues. CDR1 SGHAT and CDR2 FQNNGV come from the germline V gene. The CDR3 here is CASIFSGRADGELFF. The CDR3 DNA reads as TGTGCCAGCATCTTTAGCGGGAGGGCGGACGGGGAGCTGTTTTTT.

This clonotype was observed a handful of times. V gene TRBV7-2 combines with J gene TRBJ2-5, with D possibly matching TRBD2 (5 bases). Deletions cut 8 bases from V and 1 base from J, with 11 bases between. The germline CDR1 and CDR2 sequences are SGHTA and FQGNSA. The CDR3 is 13 amino acids. The CDR3 sequence: CASCGSVQETQYF. DNA of the CDR3: TGTGCCAGCTGCGGGTCAGTCCAAGAGACCCAGTACTTC. Drawing the rest from reference TRBV7-2 and TRBJ2-5, the complete variable domain is GAGVSQSPSNKVTEKGKDVELRCDPISGHTALYWYRQSLGQGLEFLIYFQGNSAPDKSGLPSDRFSAERTGGSVSTLTIQRTQQEDSAVYLCASCGSVQETQYFGPGTRLLVL.

This clonotype was counted only a few times. The chain employs TRBV20-1 and TRBJ2-1; TRBD1 matches 8 bases. CDR1 is DFQATT, CDR2 SNEGSKA, per germline (reference sequence). V shed 6 bases, J shed 10 bases, and the junction held 5 bases outside the gene matches. This CDR3 has 11 amino acids. CDR3 nucleotides: TGCAGTGCCTACAGGGGGTGGGAGCAGTTCTTC. Amino acid sequence: CSAYRGWEQFF.

There are a few counts of this clonotype. The chain links TRBV4-1 to TRBJ2-1; D unclear. The CDR3 consists of 14 residues. V lost 4 bases and J 5 bases, leaving 12 bases between the germline ends. The germline V gene has CDR1 MGHRA and CDR2 YSYEKL. This CDR3 reads CASSPLTSNNEQFF. In nucleotides, the CDR3 is TGCGCCAGCAGCCCCTTAACGTCTAACAATGAGCAGTTCTTC.

The J gene is TRBJ1-2, the V gene TRBV7-2, with D possibly matching TRBD1 (5 bases). The CDR3 runs to 16 residues. The V gene's germline CDR1 is SGHTA and CDR2 FQGNSA. V shed 1 base and J shed 8 bases, with 20 bases lying between them. The CDR3: CASSLDSSGPWGGYTF. The CDR3 nucleotides read TGTGCCAGCAGCTTAGACTCGAGCGGGCCATGGGGCGGCTACACCTTC.

The chain has TRBV20-1 and TRBJ2-3, with D perhaps TRBD2 (6 bases). V dropped 3 bases and J dropped 8 bases, with 24 bases sitting between them. This CDR3 region has 16 residues. The germline gives CDR1 DFQATT, CDR2 SNEGSKA (reference sequence). The DNA for the CDR3 is TGCAGTGCTAGGATCGGTTATCGGGAGCCTCCGGGTACGCAGTATTTT. It is translated as CSARIGYREPPGTQYF.

V is TRBV7-8 and J is TRBJ2-7; possibly TRBD1 for D (7 bases). Trimming removed 2 bases at V and 2 bases at J, with 13 bases between. This CDR3 contains 15 residues. The V gene's germline CDR1 is SGHVS and CDR2 FQNEAQ. The DNA of the CDR3 is TGTGCCAGCAGCTTAAACTGGAGGGGGCCCTACGAGCAGTACTTC. This gives the protein CASSLNWRGPYEQYF.

This chain's CDR3 is CASSLPGLANEQFF. DNA for the CDR3: TGTGCCAGCAGCTTACCTGGACTAGCCAATGAGCAGTTCTTC. The J gene is TRBJ2-1, the V gene TRBV7-6, with TRBD2 matching 8 bases. J was trimmed by 6 bases and V by 2 bases; bases with no gene match: 3. Germline V CDR1 and CDR2: SGHVS, FNYEAQ. The CDR3 runs 14 residues.

In this sample, this clonotype turned up many times. The genes are TRBV2 and TRBJ2-5, with TRBD2 matching over 8 bases. CDR3 length: 11 residues. Germline trimming cut 8 bases from V and 7 bases from J; bases unmatched to any gene: 3. Germline CDR1 reads SNHLY; CDR2 reads FYNNEI. CDR3 DNA: TGTGCCAGCCGGGCGGGGGGGACCCAGTACTTC. Translating gives CASRAGGTQYF.

This clonotype turned up a few times. The J gene is TRBJ2-7, the V gene TRBV27; 10 bases align to TRBD1. After removal of 6 bases from V and 6 bases from J, the junction contained 11 bases not matched to a gene. The V gene's germline CDR1 is MNHEY and CDR2 SMNVEV (reference sequence). This CDR3 is 15 amino acids long. The CDR3 protein is CASSPTGTGVFEQYF. The CDR3 coding sequence is TGTGCCAGCAGCCCCACCGGGACAGGGGTCTTCGAGCAGTACTTC.

The chain is built from TRBV12-3 or TRBV12-4 and TRBJ2-7; maybe TRBD2 (6 bases). The CDR3 is 12 amino acids. The V end lost 7 bases, the J end lost 2 bases, and 9 bases lay between the germline ends. In DNA, the CDR3 is TGTGCCAGCACTTGGGGGGCCTACGAGCAGTACTTC. Its protein product is CASTWGAYEQYF.

V is TRBV13 and J is TRBJ2-2; D unclear. Per the germline V gene, CDR1 is PRHDT and CDR2 is FYEKMQ (reference sequence). V was clipped by 3 bases and J by 1 base, with 9 bases between them. The CDR3 runs 15 residues. The CDR3: CASSLPLGNTGELFF. The CDR3 DNA reads as TGTGCCAGCAGCTTGCCGTTAGGGAACACCGGGGAGCTGTTTTTT.

The sample holds a few counts of this clonotype. This chain connects TRBV6-6 to TRBJ2-7; 7 nucleotides line up with TRBD2. This CDR3 spans 13 amino acids. Looked up from germline, CDR1 is MNHNY and CDR2 is SVGAGI (reference sequence). V dropped 5 bases and J dropped 2; count of bases not matched to a gene: 3. CDR3 protein: CASSKSGTYEQYF. CDR3 DNA sequence: TGTGCCAGCAGTAAAAGCGGGACCTACGAGCAGTACTTC.

The chain carries TRBV20-1 and TRBJ1-5; the match to TRBD1 covers 7 bases. Germline lookup yields CDR1 DFQATT and CDR2 SNEGSKA (reference sequence). V was pared by 6 bases and J by 3 bases, with 8 bases of the junction left unmatched. The CDR3 consists of 14 residues. The CDR3 region is CSARGTANNQPQHF. As DNA, the CDR3 is TGCAGTGCCAGGGGGACAGCTAACAATCAGCCCCAGCATTTT.

This clonotype turned up a few times. This chain joins TRBV25-1 and TRBJ2-1; D remains ambiguous. Germline lookup yields CDR1 MGHDK and CDR2 SYGVNS. Trimming shortened V by 5 bases and J by 6 bases, and 14 bases separated the two germline ends. CDR3 length: 14 amino acids. In DNA, the CDR3 is TGTGCCAGCAGTCAGGCAACGTCGGGCAATGAGCAGTTCTTC. Amino acids: CASSQATSGNEQFF. Drawing the rest from reference TRBV25-1 and TRBJ2-1, the complete variable domain is EADIYQTPRYLVIGTGKKITLECSQTMGHDKMYWYQQDPGMELHLIHYSYGVNSTEKGDLSSESTVSRIRTEHFPLTLESARPSHTSQYLCASSQATSGNEQFFGPGTRLTVL.